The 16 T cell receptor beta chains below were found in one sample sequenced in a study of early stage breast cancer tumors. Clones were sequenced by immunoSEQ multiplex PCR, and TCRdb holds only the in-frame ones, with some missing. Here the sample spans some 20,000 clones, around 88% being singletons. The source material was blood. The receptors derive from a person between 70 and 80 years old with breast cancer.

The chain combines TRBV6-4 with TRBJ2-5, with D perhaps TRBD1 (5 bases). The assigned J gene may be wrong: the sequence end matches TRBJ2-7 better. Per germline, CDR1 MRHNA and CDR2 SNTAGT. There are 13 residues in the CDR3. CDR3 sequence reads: CARKTDSTREQYF. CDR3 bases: TGTGCCAGGAAGACAGACAGTACACGCGAGCAGTACTTC.

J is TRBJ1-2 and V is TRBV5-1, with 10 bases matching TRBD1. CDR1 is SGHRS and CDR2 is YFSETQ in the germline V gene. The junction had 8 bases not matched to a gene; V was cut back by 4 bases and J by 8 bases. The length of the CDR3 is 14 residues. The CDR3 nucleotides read TGCGCCAGCAGCATCGCCGGACAGGGGGTAGGCTACACCTTC. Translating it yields CASSIAGQGVGYTF.

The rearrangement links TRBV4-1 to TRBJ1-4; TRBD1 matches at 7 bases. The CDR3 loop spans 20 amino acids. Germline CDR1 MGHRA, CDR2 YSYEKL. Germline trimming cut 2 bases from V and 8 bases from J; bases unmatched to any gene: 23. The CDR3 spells CASSQPIRDSGRNRVEKLFF. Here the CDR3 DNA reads TGCGCCAGCAGCCAACCGATCCGGGACAGTGGCCGAAATCGGGTAGAAAAACTGTTTTTT.

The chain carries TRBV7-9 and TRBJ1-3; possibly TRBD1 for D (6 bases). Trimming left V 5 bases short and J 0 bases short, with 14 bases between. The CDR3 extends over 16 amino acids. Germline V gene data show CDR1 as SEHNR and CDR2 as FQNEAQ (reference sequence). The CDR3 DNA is TGTGCCAGCAGCCCCAGGGGCCTGAGCTCTGGAAACACCATATATTTT. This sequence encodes CASSPRGLSSGNTIYF.

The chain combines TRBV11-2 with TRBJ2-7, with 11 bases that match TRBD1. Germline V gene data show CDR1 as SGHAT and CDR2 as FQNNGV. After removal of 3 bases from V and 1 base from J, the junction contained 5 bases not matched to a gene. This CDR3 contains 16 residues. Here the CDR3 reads CASSFSGTGGSYEQYF. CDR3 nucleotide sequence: TGTGCCAGCAGCTTTTCCGGGACAGGGGGATCCTACGAGCAGTACTTC.

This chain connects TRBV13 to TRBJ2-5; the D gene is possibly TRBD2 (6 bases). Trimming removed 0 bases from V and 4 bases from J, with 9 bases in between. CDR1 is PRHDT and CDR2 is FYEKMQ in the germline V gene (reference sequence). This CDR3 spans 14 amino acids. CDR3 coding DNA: TGTGCCAGCAGCTTAGGGACTAGAGGAGAGACCCAGTACTTC. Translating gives CASSLGTRGETQYF.

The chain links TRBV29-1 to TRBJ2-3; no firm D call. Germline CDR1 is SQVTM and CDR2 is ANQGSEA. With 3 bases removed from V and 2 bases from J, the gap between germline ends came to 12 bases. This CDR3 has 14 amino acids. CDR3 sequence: CSVDGSYPTDTQYF. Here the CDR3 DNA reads TGCAGCGTTGACGGGTCCTACCCCACAGATACGCAGTATTTT.

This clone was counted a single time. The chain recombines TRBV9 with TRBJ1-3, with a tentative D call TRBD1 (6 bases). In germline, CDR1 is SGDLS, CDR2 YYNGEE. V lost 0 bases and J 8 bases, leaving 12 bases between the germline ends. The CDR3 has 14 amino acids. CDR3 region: CASSVGAGVDTIYF. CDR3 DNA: TGTGCCAGCAGCGTAGGGGCAGGGGTGGACACCATATATTTT.

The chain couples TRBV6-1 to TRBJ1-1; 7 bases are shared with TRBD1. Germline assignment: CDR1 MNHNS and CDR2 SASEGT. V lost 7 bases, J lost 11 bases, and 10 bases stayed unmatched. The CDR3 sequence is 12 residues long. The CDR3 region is CASTRGTHWAFF. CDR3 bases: TGTGCCAGCACCAGGGGGACCCACTGGGCTTTCTTT.

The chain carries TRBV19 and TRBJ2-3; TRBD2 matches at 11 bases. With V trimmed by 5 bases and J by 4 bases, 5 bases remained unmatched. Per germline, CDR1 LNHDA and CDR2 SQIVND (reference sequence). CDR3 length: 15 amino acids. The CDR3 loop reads CASSSIAGGSDTQYF. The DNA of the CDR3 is TGTGCCAGTAGTTCAATAGCGGGGGGGTCAGATACGCAGTATTTT.

CDR3 sequence (DNA): TGTGCCAGTAGTGACACCTACAATCAGCCCCAGCATTTT. Its translation is CASSDTYNQPQHF. The chain combines TRBV19 with TRBJ1-5; no definite D call. The CDR3 covers 13 residues. Trimming shortened V by 5 bases and J by 3 bases, and 8 bases separated the two germline ends. Looked up from germline, CDR1 is LNHDA and CDR2 is SQIVND (reference sequence).

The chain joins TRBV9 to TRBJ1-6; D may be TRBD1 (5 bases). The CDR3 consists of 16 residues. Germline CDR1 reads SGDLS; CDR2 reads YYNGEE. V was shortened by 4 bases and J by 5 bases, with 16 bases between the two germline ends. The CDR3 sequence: CASSTQRGTNNSPLHF. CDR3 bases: TGTGCCAGCAGCACCCAGCGGGGGACTAATAATTCACCCCTCCACTTT.

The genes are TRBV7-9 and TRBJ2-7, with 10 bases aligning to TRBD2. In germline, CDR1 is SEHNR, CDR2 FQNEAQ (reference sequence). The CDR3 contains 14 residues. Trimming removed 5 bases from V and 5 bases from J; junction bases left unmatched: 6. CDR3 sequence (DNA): TGTGCCAGCAGCATTAGCGGGGGGCCCGACGAGCAGTACTTC. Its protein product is CASSISGGPDEQYF. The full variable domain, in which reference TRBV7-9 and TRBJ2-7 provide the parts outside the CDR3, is DTGVSQNPRHKITKRGQNVTFRCDPISEHNRLYWYRQTLGQGPEFLTYFQNEAQLEKSRLLSDRFSAERPKGSFSTLEIQRTEQGDSAMYLCASSISGGPDEQYFGPGTRLTVT.

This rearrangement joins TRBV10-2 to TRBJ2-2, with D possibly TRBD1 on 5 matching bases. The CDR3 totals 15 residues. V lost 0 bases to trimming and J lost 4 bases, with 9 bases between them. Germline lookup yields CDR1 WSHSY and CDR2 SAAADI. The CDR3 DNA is TGCGCCAGCAGTGAGTCGTGGACATCCACCGGGGAGCTGTTTTTT. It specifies CASSESWTSTGELFF.

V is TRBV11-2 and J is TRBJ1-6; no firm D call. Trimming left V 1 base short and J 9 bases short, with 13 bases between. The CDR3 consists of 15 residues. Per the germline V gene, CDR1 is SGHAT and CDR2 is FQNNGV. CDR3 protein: CASSLVGSKGSPLHF. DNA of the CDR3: TGTGCCAGCAGCTTAGTAGGGAGTAAGGGTTCACCCCTCCACTTT.

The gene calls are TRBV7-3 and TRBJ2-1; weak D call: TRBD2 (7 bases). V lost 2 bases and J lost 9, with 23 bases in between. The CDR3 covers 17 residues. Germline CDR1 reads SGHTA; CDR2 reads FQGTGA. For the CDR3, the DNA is TGTGCCAGCAGCTTAGGGCGGGGGCCACCTTTATTCGGTGAGCAGTTCTTC. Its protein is CASSLGRGPPLFGEQFF.